A single sample is the source of the 22 T cell receptor beta chains below, sequenced in a study of type 1 regulatory T cells. These receptors are not linked to any known antigen. MiXCR, run by TCRdb on the reads, gives a single entry per CDR3 protein. Of about 23,000 distinct CDR3 sequences listed, more than 45% were seen once; the top ten hold 4.8%. Material for sequencing was cultured T cells, either the whole culture or a sorted T cell fraction (not recorded which). All receptors come from a human donor in good health.

Relative to its sample, this clonotype is medium-sized. The chain couples TRBV20-1 to TRBJ1-1; maybe TRBD1 (6 bases). V was trimmed by 6 bases and J by 10 bases, leaving 21 bases between them. The CDR3 sequence is 13 residues long. Germline V gene data show CDR1 as DFQATT and CDR2 as SNEGSKA (reference sequence). In DNA, the CDR3 is TGCAGTGCCAAACCGGGGGCCAACTCGGGAGCTTTCTTT. It specifies CSAKPGANSGAFF.

This clonotype showed up just a few times. This chain joins TRBV2 and TRBJ2-1, with D perhaps TRBD2 (6 bases). The CDR3 has 16 amino acids. Germline-derived CDR1 and CDR2 are SNHLY and FYNNEI. Trimming shortened V by 8 bases and J by 7 bases, and 24 bases separated the two germline ends. CDR3 sequence: CASGGYLSAGRNEQFF. CDR3 nucleotides: TGTGCCAGCGGGGGGTATTTGAGCGCCGGCAGGAATGAGCAGTTCTTC. The full variable domain, in which reference TRBV2 and TRBJ2-1 provide the parts outside the CDR3, is EPEVTQTPSHQVTQMGQEVILRCVPISNHLYFYWYRQILGQKVEFLVSFYNNEISEKSEIFDDQFSVERPDGSNFTLKIRSTKLEDSAMYFCASGGYLSAGRNEQFFGPGTRLTVL.

The chain employs TRBV12-3 or TRBV12-4 and TRBJ1-2; D is unresolved. The length of the CDR3 is 13 residues. Deletions cut 3 bases from V and 2 bases from J, with 7 bases between. CDR3 DNA sequence: TGTGCCAGCAGTTTTGGGCAGAACTATGGCTACACCTTC. Protein product: CASSFGQNYGYTF.

This clonotype occurred a few times. This sequence joins TRBV10-3 and TRBJ1-2; TRBD1 agrees at 7 bases. Trimming cost V 10 bases and J 8 bases; bases outside gene matches: 16. Per the germline V gene, CDR1 is ENHRY and CDR2 is SYGVKD. This CDR3 region has 14 residues. In nucleotides, the CDR3 is TGTGCCACGTCGCGATTAAGGCAGGGGGTCGGCTACACCTTC. It translates to CATSRLRQGVGYTF.

By sample share, this clonotype is medium-sized. V and J are TRBV7-2 and TRBJ1-1; D uncertain. CDR1 is SGHTA and CDR2 is FQGNSA in the germline V gene. Deletions cut 1 base from V and 2 bases from J, with 8 bases between. This CDR3 contains 14 residues. The CDR3: CASSLVPGNTEAFF. The CDR3 coding sequence is TGTGCCAGCAGCTTAGTTCCAGGCAACACTGAAGCTTTCTTT.

This clonotype ranks as medium-sized. The chain is built from TRBV6-1 and TRBJ2-3; 8 bases map to TRBD2. This CDR3 is 16 amino acids long. V trimming: 6 bases; J trimming: 1 base; junction bases outside the gene matches: 9. Germline CDR1 is MNHNS and CDR2 is SASEGT. In nucleotides, the CDR3 is TGTGCCAGCAGCCCTATCGGGAGGGGAGGCACAGATACGCAGTATTTT. This sequence encodes CASSPIGRGGTDTQYF.

This clonotype appeared a few times. The V call is TRBV4-2, the J call TRBJ2-3; TRBD1 is a possible D gene (6 bases). CDR1 is LGHNA, CDR2 YNFKEQ, per germline. This CDR3 comprises 17 residues. V lost 1 base, J lost 3 bases, and 17 bases lay in between. CDR3 loop: CASSQGTGPGLTDTQYF. The CDR3, as DNA: TGTGCCAGCAGCCAAGGCACAGGGCCCGGCTTAACAGATACGCAGTATTTT.

In this sample, this clonotype turned up many times. The chain recombines TRBV4-2 with TRBJ2-1; D is possibly TRBD1 (6 bases). CDR1 is LGHNA and CDR2 is YNFKEQ in the germline V gene. The CDR3 is made up of 15 amino acids. The V gene lost 2 bases and the J gene lost 9 bases, with 17 bases spanning the gap. Here the CDR3 DNA reads TGTGCCAGCAGCCAACATCGGGACACGGCGGCTGAGCAGTTCTTC. It codes for CASSQHRDTAAEQFF.

In its sample, this clonotype was seen a few times. The V call is TRBV7-3, the J call TRBJ2-1; a weak D match, TRBD1 (5 bases). The CDR3 has 13 residues. The germline V gene has CDR1 SGHTA and CDR2 FQGTGA. V was cut by 5 bases and J by 13 bases, with 18 bases left in between. The CDR3 coding sequence is TGTGCCAGCAGCCCCTACGTACCTGGGGCCCAGTTCTTC. Protein: CASSPYVPGAQFF.

The chain has TRBV4-1 and TRBJ2-5; 8 bases are shared with TRBD2. Germline lookup yields CDR1 MGHRA and CDR2 YSYEKL. J gave up 0 bases and V 9 bases, and 6 bases lay outside the gene matches. The CDR3 totals 14 residues. In nucleotides, the CDR3 is TGCGCCAGTGCCGGGGGGGGGCACCAAGAGACCCAGTACTTC. Translation: CASAGGGHQETQYF.

This clonotype is medium-sized (0.01 to 0.1%) by share. This chain links TRBV6-5 with TRBJ1-2; D is undetermined. Germline V lookup: CDR1 MNHEY, CDR2 SVGAGI. The CDR3 totals 13 residues. The V end was cut by 5 bases, the J end by 5 bases, with 12 bases between. CDR3 sequence reads: CASSTGSVYGYTF. In DNA form, the CDR3 reads TGTGCCAGCAGTACTGGGAGCGTTTATGGCTACACCTTC.

The gene calls are TRBV27 and TRBJ1-1; 9 nucleotides align to TRBD1. CDR3 length equals 16 residues. V lost 1 base, J lost 2 bases, and 5 bases stayed unmatched. Germline-derived CDR1 and CDR2 are MNHEY and SMNVEV (reference sequence). The CDR3 region is CASSLLGTGKNTEAFF. The DNA for the CDR3 is TGTGCCAGCAGTTTATTAGGGACAGGGAAAAACACTGAAGCTTTCTTT.

This clonotype was seen a few times. The chain employs TRBV12-3 or TRBV12-4 and TRBJ2-2; D is uncertain. V shed 2 bases and J shed 2 bases, with 3 bases lying between them. CDR3 length equals 13 residues. In nucleotides, the CDR3 is TGTGCCAGCAGTTTAACAAACACCGGGGAGCTGTTTTTT. It encodes CASSLTNTGELFF.

This clonotype appeared a few times. V gene TRBV7-2 combines with J gene TRBJ2-3; D might be TRBD1 (5 bases). Germline V gene lookup returns CDR1 SGHTA and CDR2 FQGNSA. The V and J ends lost 4 bases and 2 bases respectively, with 13 bases between them. The CDR3 totals 15 residues. CDR3 residues: CASSSWGLFTDTQYF. CDR3 DNA: TGTGCCAGCAGCTCATGGGGCTTGTTCACAGATACGCAGTATTTT.

This clonotype was counted a few times. J is TRBJ1-6 and V is TRBV4-1; D is possibly TRBD1 (6 bases). This CDR3 region has 18 residues. The V end was cut by 2 bases, the J end by 5 bases, with 19 bases between. Looked up from germline, CDR1 is MGHRA and CDR2 is YSYEKL. CDR3 nucleotide sequence: TGCGCCAGCAGCCAAATAAACTTCATCGGGGGCAATAATTCACCCCTCCACTTT. This encodes CASSQINFIGGNNSPLHF.

This chain connects TRBV11-2 to TRBJ2-1; a weak D match, TRBD1 (6 bases). Germline V CDR1 and CDR2: SGHAT, FQNNGV. The CDR3 runs 14 residues. Trimming took 1 base from V and 8 from J, leaving 12 bases between them. CDR3 region: CASSLGQVAHEQFF. CDR3 DNA sequence: TGTGCCAGCAGCTTAGGACAGGTAGCCCATGAGCAGTTCTTC.

About this clonotype itself: A read error may explain this, as a much larger clone is one base away. The chain employs TRBV24-1 and TRBJ2-3; D is unresolved. CDR3 size: 13 residues. The germline V gene has CDR1 KGHDR and CDR2 SFDVKD. The DNA of the CDR3 is TGTGCCACCAATGATTCCCCTACGGATACGCAGTATTTT. Protein sequence: CATNDSPTDTQYF.

The chain joins TRBV5-1 to TRBJ2-2; D is tentatively TRBD1 or TRBD2 (5 bases each). CDR3 size: 16 residues. The ends were cut back, 4 bases at V and 0 bases at J, with 13 bases in the middle. Germline CDR1 SGHRS, CDR2 YFSETQ. The CDR3 spells CASSGASQTNTGELFF. In DNA, the CDR3 is TGCGCCAGCAGCGGGGCTAGCCAAACGAACACCGGGGAGCTGTTTTTT. The full variable domain, rest sourced from reference TRBV5-1 and TRBJ2-2, is KAGVTQTPRYLIKTRGQQVTLSCSPISGHRSVSWYQQTPGQGLQFLFEYFSETQRNKGNFPGRFSGRQFSNSRSEMNVSTLELGDSALYLCASSGASQTNTGELFFGEGSRLTVL.

This clonotype was found a few times. This chain connects TRBV20-1 to TRBJ2-1, with D possibly being TRBD2 (6 bases). The germline gives CDR1 DFQATT, CDR2 SNEGSKA (reference sequence). Trimming removed 6 bases at V and 8 bases at J, with 11 bases between. The CDR3 is 11 residues long. This CDR3 reads CSARDVDEQFF. The CDR3 DNA reads TGCAGTGCGCGGGACGTCGATGAGCAGTTCTTC.

This clonotype was counted a few times. This rearrangement joins TRBV11-2 to TRBJ1-2; TRBD1 is a possible D gene (6 bases). The CDR3 is made up of 13 amino acids. The V gene lost 3 bases and the J gene lost 4 bases, with 9 bases spanning the gap. Germline V gives CDR1 SGHAT, CDR2 FQNNGV. The CDR3 coding sequence is TGTGCCAGCAGCTTTGGACAGCTCTATGGCTACACCTTC. Its protein product is CASSFGQLYGYTF. Supplemented by reference TRBV11-2 and TRBJ1-2, the full variable domain reads EAGVAQSPRYKIIEKRQSVAFWCNPISGHATLYWYQQILGQGPKLLIQFQNNGVVDDSQLPKDRFSAERLKGVDSTLKIQPAKLEDSAVYLCASSFGQLYGYTFGSGTRLTVV.

This clonotype came up a few times. The chain recombines TRBV6-5 with TRBJ1-2; possibly TRBD1 for D (5 bases). From germline, CDR1 is MNHEY and CDR2 SVGAGI. The CDR3 covers 15 residues. V was clipped by 0 bases and J by 4 bases, with 12 bases between them. The CDR3 DNA reads as TGTGCCAGCAGTTACTCCCCCCCGGGGGTCTATGGCTACACCTTC. Protein sequence: CASSYSPPGVYGYTF.

For the CDR3, the DNA is TGTGCCAGCTCACCCACGGGCGGGGCTCGGAACACCGGGGAGCTGTTTTTT. It codes for CASSPTGGARNTGELFF. The V call is TRBV18, the J call TRBJ2-2; tentatively, D is TRBD2 (6 bases). Trimming took off 3 bases at V and 1 base at J, with 15 bases between the two ends. CDR3 length equals 17 residues. Germline loops: CDR1 KGHSH, CDR2 LQKENI.